These 20 T cell receptor beta chains originate from one sample sequenced in a study of CD8+ T cells in alopecia areata. The sample's treatment: oral pan-JAK inhibitor, 5-10 mg twice daily. The sequencing template was cDNA reverse transcribed from extracted RNA. Method: immunoSEQ multiplex PCR; TCRdb's copy keeps in-frame clones and lacks some. The sample consists of 200,000 to 250,000 clones, around 65% of them appearing once. This specimen was CD4+ T cells sorted from blood, taken at week 4, from a patient treated with tofacitinib. The receptors were gathered from a human donor with alopecia areata.

The chain couples TRBV30 to TRBJ1-6; the D is unclear. V was cut by 1 base and J by 9 bases, with 4 bases left in between. CDR1 is GTSNPN, CDR2 SVGIG, per germline (reference sequence). The CDR3 spans 11 residues. DNA of the CDR3: TGTGCCTGGAGTGGTTCTTCACCCCTCCACTTT. Residues: CAWSGSSPLHF.

This clone was seen more than once but under ten times. The chain's CDR3 is CSACVPYEQYF. CDR3 in DNA: TGCAGCGCCTGTGTGCCTTACGAGCAGTACTTC. The chain combines TRBV29-1 with TRBJ2-7; D not resolved. The CDR3 has 11 residues. The germline CDR1 and CDR2 sequences are SQVTM and ANQGSEA. V lost 7 bases and J lost 4, with 11 bases in between.

The gene calls are TRBV29-1 and TRBJ2-5, with TRBD1 matching 7 bases. V trimming: 8 bases; J trimming: 5 bases; junction bases outside the gene matches: 8. Germline V gives CDR1 SQVTM, CDR2 ANQGSEA. The CDR3 runs 12 residues. The CDR3 coding sequence is TGCAGCAAAAGAACAGGGGCGGAGACCCAGTACTTC. Its protein product is CSKRTGAETQYF.

This sequence joins TRBV12-5 and TRBJ2-5; a weak D match, TRBD1 (5 bases). V was trimmed by 3 bases and J by 3 bases, leaving 8 bases between them. Germline values: CDR1 LGHNT, CDR2 FRNRAP. The CDR3 has 13 residues. CDR3 sequence: CASGFGREETQYF. The CDR3 coding sequence is TGTGCTAGTGGTTTCGGCAGGGAAGAGACCCAGTACTTC.

V and J are TRBV29-1 and TRBJ2-7; 8 nucleotides match TRBD1. CDR1 is SQVTM and CDR2 is ANQGSEA in the germline V gene. The CDR3 totals 13 residues. After removal of 4 bases from V and 3 bases from J, the junction contained 5 bases not matched to a gene. CDR3 sequence (DNA): TGCAGCGTTGGGACAGGGAAGGACTACGAGCAGTACTTC. It specifies CSVGTGKDYEQYF.

The chain couples TRBV5-4 to TRBJ2-1; 7 nucleotides agree with TRBD2. Per the germline V gene, CDR1 is SGHNT and CDR2 is YYREEE (reference sequence). V lost 3 bases to trimming and J lost 6 bases; unmatched junction nucleotides: 9. The CDR3 has 15 residues. CDR3 residues: CASSSGTTALNEQFF. CDR3 bases: TGTGCCAGCAGCTCCGGGACTACCGCCCTCAATGAGCAGTTCTTC.

This rearrangement joins TRBV5-1 to TRBJ1-2; no clear D. The CDR3 is 12 amino acids. Germline assignment: CDR1 SGHRS and CDR2 YFSETQ. V lost 4 bases and J 8 bases, leaving 12 bases between the germline ends. This CDR3 reads CASSPDGKGYTF. DNA for the CDR3: TGCGCCAGCAGCCCTGACGGTAAAGGCTACACCTTC.

V gene TRBV7-9 combines with J gene TRBJ1-6; no clear D gene. The CDR3 length is 15 residues. V dropped 6 bases and J dropped 9 bases, with 18 bases sitting between them. From germline, CDR1 is SEHNR and CDR2 FQNEAQ (reference sequence). The CDR3 nucleotides are TGTGCCAGCAGAGATGACCGGGAGCTGGGTTCACCCCTCCACTTT. This gives the protein CASRDDRELGSPLHF. Looking up the rest from reference TRBV7-9 and TRBJ1-6 gives the full variable domain: DTGVSQNPRHKITKRGQNVTFRCDPISEHNRLYWYRQTLGQGPEFLTYFQNEAQLEKSRLLSDRFSAERPKGSFSTLEIQRTEQGDSAMYLCASRDDRELGSPLHFGNGTRLTVT.

This sequence joins TRBV29-1 and TRBJ1-4; tentative D call: TRBD1 (5 bases). Germline CDR1 reads SQVTM; CDR2 reads ANQGSEA. This CDR3 is built from 14 residues. Trimming removed 4 bases from V and 8 bases from J, with 17 bases in between. Here the CDR3 reads CSVAGPAAGEKLFF. In DNA form, the CDR3 reads TGCAGCGTTGCAGGGCCTGCGGCGGGAGAAAAACTGTTTTTT.

The chain combines TRBV25-1 with TRBJ2-5; D is unresolved. The CDR3 consists of 15 residues. Trimming pared 2 bases from V and 5 bases from J, leaving 15 bases between. From germline, CDR1 is MGHDK and CDR2 SYGVNS. The CDR3 DNA reads TGTGCCAGCAGTGAACCAAGCAGCCTCGGGGAGACCCAGTACTTC. Amino acids: CASSEPSSLGETQYF.

This chain uses TRBV2 with TRBJ2-7; D gene uncertain. CDR1 is SNHLY, CDR2 FYNNEI, per germline. This CDR3 spans 14 amino acids. The V end was cut by 6 bases, the J end by 6 bases, with 18 bases between. The CDR3 sequence is CASRTQLSGIEQYF. CDR3 bases: TGTGCCAGCAGGACCCAGTTATCCGGCATCGAGCAGTACTTC.

This rearrangement joins TRBV6-5 to TRBJ1-1; TRBD1 is a possible D gene (6 bases). The CDR3 is made up of 15 amino acids. Germline values: CDR1 MNHEY, CDR2 SVGAGI. Between the trimmed V and J ends, which lost 0 bases and 4 bases, there was a span of 12 bases. CDR3 bases: TGTGCCAGCAGTTACTCGGTGCAGGGGCGCACTGAAGCTTTCTTT. Translation: CASSYSVQGRTEAFF.

Here the CDR3 DNA reads TGTGCCAGCAGTTGGACACGGGAGATCTATAATTCACCCCTCCACTTT. Protein: CASSWTREIYNSPLHF. The rearrangement joins TRBV6-5 to TRBJ1-6; a possible D gene is TRBD1 (5 bases). This CDR3 has 16 residues. Germline loops: CDR1 MNHEY, CDR2 SVGAGI. With 4 bases removed from V and 3 bases from J, the gap between germline ends came to 13 bases.

The chain recombines TRBV5-1 with TRBJ2-5, with D perhaps matching TRBD2 (6 bases). CDR1 is SGHRS, CDR2 YFSETQ, per germline. V was pared by 5 bases and J by 5 bases, with 19 bases between. CDR3 length equals 15 residues. The CDR3 DNA sequence: TGCGCCAGCAGTCGACCCGGGGGAGAGGCGGAGACCCAGTACTTC. It codes for CASSRPGGEAETQYF. The variable domain in full, completed from reference TRBV5-1 and TRBJ2-5, reads KAGVTQTPRYLIKTRGQQVTLSCSPISGHRSVSWYQQTPGQGLQFLFEYFSETQRNKGNFPGRFSGRQFSNSRSEMNVSTLELGDSALYLCASSRPGGEAETQYFGPGTRLLVL.

J is TRBJ2-7 and V is TRBV19; TRBD1 aligns across 9 bases. Germline CDR1 reads LNHDA; CDR2 reads SQIVND (reference sequence). The CDR3 has 14 amino acids. The junction had 4 bases not matched to a gene; V was cut back by 6 bases and J by 1 base. CDR3 region: CASRMTGGSYEQYF. The DNA for the CDR3 is TGTGCCAGTAGGATGACAGGGGGGTCCTACGAGCAGTACTTC.

This chain uses TRBV5-1 with TRBJ2-5; the match to TRBD2 covers 10 bases. After removal of 4 bases from V and 2 bases from J, the junction contained 5 bases not matched to a gene. From germline, CDR1 is SGHRS and CDR2 YFSETQ. CDR3 size: 15 residues. The CDR3 DNA follows: TGCGCCAGCAGCGCTAGCGGGAGAGGACAAGAGACCCAGTACTTC. Protein sequence: CASSASGRGQETQYF.

The V and J genes are TRBV9 and TRBJ2-2; 7 positions match TRBD2. The V and J ends lost 0 bases and 4 bases, in that order; junction bases with no gene match: 12. Germline V gives CDR1 SGDLS, CDR2 YYNGEE. The CDR3 is 18 amino acids. CDR3 DNA sequence: TGTGCCAGCAGCGTAGGGGTAGCGGGTTCTTACGGCACCGGGGAGCTGTTTTTT. Amino acid sequence: CASSVGVAGSYGTGELFF.

The rearrangement uses TRBV10-3 and TRBJ1-5; 7 bases are shared with TRBD1. The CDR3 totals 15 residues. V lost 4 bases to trimming and J lost 1 base; unmatched junction nucleotides: 4. CDR1 ENHRY and CDR2 SYGVKD come from the germline V gene. CDR3 DNA sequence: TGTGCCATCAGTGGGGGACAGCGAAGCAATCAGCCCCAGCATTTT. It codes for CAISGGQRSNQPQHF.

The chain recombines TRBV4-2 with TRBJ2-5; D not certain. The CDR3 contains 14 residues. Trimming removed 1 base at V and 1 base at J, with 7 bases between. The V gene's germline CDR1 is LGHNA and CDR2 YNFKEQ. The DNA of the CDR3 is TGTGCCAGCAGCCAAGGAGGTGGCCAAGAGACCCAGTACTTC. It encodes CASSQGGGQETQYF.

The CDR3 region has the DNA TGTGCCTGGAGCCCGACGGGTGAGCAGTTCTTC. This gives the protein CAWSPTGEQFF. The rearrangement uses TRBV30 and TRBJ2-1, with D unresolved. The germline V and J ends were trimmed by 3 bases and 9 bases, with 9 bases remaining between them. CDR1 and CDR2 from the germline V gene are GTSNPN and SVGIG (reference sequence). The CDR3 sequence is 11 residues long.